These T cell receptor beta chains were read from a single sample in a study of CD8 T cells in Susac syndrome. TCRdb redid the calling of the immunoSEQ multiplex PCR reads with MiXCR, one entry per CDR3 protein. Among some 200,000 distinct CDR3 sequences listed, approximately 94% were seen once. Source material: CD4+ T cells from PBMCs. These receptor sequences come from a human donor with Susac syndrome. CDR3s include the opening cysteine and the closing phenylalanine or tryptophan. A D gene is named only where the DNA matches it firmly. The size of a clone is reported for some rows only, either as once, few or many, or as a class for expanded clones.

J gene: TRBJ2-6; V gene: TRBV15; CDR3 length: 17; D gene: NA; clone size: NA; CDR3 protein: CATSKESHHSGANVLTF; CDR3 DNA: TGTGCCACCAGCAAAGAGTCCCACCACTCTGGGGCCAACGTCCTGACTTTC
J gene: TRBJ2-1; V gene: TRBV11-2; CDR3 length: 13; D gene: NA; clone size: NA; CDR3 protein: CASRPQGTHEQFF; CDR3 DNA: TGTGCCAGCAGACCACAGGGTACCCATGAGCAGTTCTTC
J gene: TRBJ1-1; V gene: TRBV5-1; CDR3 length: 14; D gene: TRBD1; clone size: NA; CDR3 protein: CASSLSGGNTEAFF; CDR3 DNA: TGCGCCAGCAGCTTGTCAGGGGGGAACACTGAAGCTTTCTTT
J gene: TRBJ1-6; V gene: TRBV6-5; CDR3 length: 16; D gene: TRBD1; clone size: NA; CDR3 protein: CASSYAQGAGNSPLHF; CDR3 DNA: TGTGCCAGCAGTTACGCACAGGGGGCCGGCAATTCACCCCTCCACTTT
J gene: TRBJ2-2; V gene: TRBV4-2; CDR3 length: 16; D gene: NA; clone size: NA; CDR3 protein: CASSPTSKANTGELFF; CDR3 DNA: TGTGCCAGCAGCCCCACTAGCAAAGCGAACACCGGGGAGCTGTTTTTT
J gene: TRBJ2-7; V gene: TRBV6-5; CDR3 length: 14; D gene: NA; clone size: NA; CDR3 protein: CASSQAVVAYEQYF; CDR3 DNA: TGTGCCAGCAGTCAAGCGGTCGTAGCCTACGAGCAGTACTTC
J gene: TRBJ1-1; V gene: TRBV29-1; CDR3 length: 12; D gene: NA; clone size: NA; CDR3 protein: CSVDRPNTEAFF; CDR3 DNA: TGCAGCGTTGACAGACCGAACACTGAAGCTTTCTTT
J gene: TRBJ2-1; V gene: TRBV7-2; CDR3 length: 15; D gene: TRBD2; clone size: few; CDR3 protein: CASSRTSGSYNEQFF; CDR3 DNA: TGTGCCAGCTCCCGGACTAGCGGGTCGTACAATGAGCAGTTCTTC
J gene: TRBJ2-2; V gene: TRBV28; CDR3 length: 14; D gene: TRBD1; clone size: once; CDR3 protein: CASSPTGFKGELFF; CDR3 DNA: TGTGCCAGCAGCCCGACAGGGTTTAAAGGGGAGCTGTTTTTT
J gene: TRBJ2-5; V gene: TRBV29-1; CDR3 length: 13; D gene: NA; clone size: NA; CDR3 protein: CSVDLVVGETQYF; CDR3 DNA: TGCAGCGTTGATTTGGTAGTAGGAGAGACCCAGTACTTC
J gene: TRBJ2-4; V gene: TRBV12-3/TRBV12-4; CDR3 length: 15; D gene: NA; clone size: NA; CDR3 protein: CASTTSDRWGNIQYF; CDR3 DNA: TGTGCCAGCACCACTTCCGACAGGTGGGGAAACATTCAGTACTTC
J gene: TRBJ2-5; V gene: TRBV29-1; CDR3 length: 15; D gene: NA; clone size: once; CDR3 protein: CSVIQAAPIAETQYF; CDR3 DNA: TGCAGCGTTATCCAGGCGGCTCCGATCGCAGAGACCCAGTACTTC
J gene: TRBJ2-1; V gene: TRBV14; CDR3 length: 14; D gene: TRBD2; clone size: NA; CDR3 protein: CASSQVSSGLVQFF; CDR3 DNA: TGTGCCAGCAGCCAAGTATCTAGCGGGTTGGTGCAGTTCTTC
J gene: TRBJ2-3; V gene: TRBV30; CDR3 length: 14; D gene: NA; clone size: NA; CDR3 protein: CAWERLVPGDTQYF; CDR3 DNA: TGTGCCTGGGAAAGACTAGTACCAGGGGATACGCAGTATTTT
J gene: TRBJ2-7; V gene: TRBV7-2; CDR3 length: 15; D gene: NA; clone size: NA; CDR3 protein: CASSSYSDRPYEQYF; CDR3 DNA: TGTGCCAGCAGCTCGTACTCGGACAGACCCTACGAGCAGTACTTC
J gene: TRBJ2-7; V gene: TRBV15; CDR3 length: 15; D gene: NA; clone size: NA; CDR3 protein: CATSRDEQPTYEQYF; CDR3 DNA: TGTGCCACCAGCAGAGATGAGCAACCTACCTACGAGCAGTACTTC
J gene: TRBJ1-4; V gene: TRBV30; CDR3 length: 11; D gene: NA; clone size: NA; CDR3 protein: CAWSWDEKLFF; CDR3 DNA: TGTGCCTGGAGTTGGGATGAAAAACTGTTTTTT
J gene: TRBJ1-1; V gene: TRBV5-1; CDR3 length: 13; D gene: NA; clone size: NA; CDR3 protein: CASSLDADTEAFF; CDR3 DNA: TGCGCCAGCAGCTTGGATGCGGATACTGAAGCTTTCTTT
J gene: TRBJ2-7; V gene: TRBV18; CDR3 length: 17; D gene: TRBD1; clone size: NA; CDR3 protein: CASSPIVGTGVTYEQYF; CDR3 DNA: TGTGCCAGCTCCCCCATTGTAGGGACAGGGGTTACGTACGAGCAGTACTTC
J gene: TRBJ1-2; V gene: TRBV2; CDR3 length: 13; D gene: NA; clone size: once; CDR3 protein: CASSSVTAYGYTF; CDR3 DNA: TGTGCCAGCAGTTCCGTAACGGCATATGGCTACACCTTC
J gene: TRBJ2-5; V gene: TRBV20-1; CDR3 length: 11; D gene: NA; clone size: NA; CDR3 protein: CSARFIRSQYF; CDR3 DNA: TGCAGTGCTAGATTCATCAGGTCCCAGTACTTC
J gene: TRBJ1-5; V gene: TRBV2; CDR3 length: 16; D gene: NA; clone size: NA; CDR3 protein: CASSEGFRGSNQPQHF; CDR3 DNA: TGTGCCAGCAGTGAGGGCTTTCGAGGGAGCAATCAGCCCCAGCATTTT
J gene: TRBJ1-6; V gene: TRBV27; CDR3 length: 16; D gene: NA; clone size: NA; CDR3 protein: CASSLMGGTYNSPLHF; CDR3 DNA: TGTGCCAGCAGTTTAATGGGGGGCACCTATAATTCACCCCTCCACTTT
J gene: TRBJ2-2; V gene: TRBV3-1; CDR3 length: 16; D gene: TRBD2; clone size: NA; CDR3 protein: CASSHVLASGGGELFF; CDR3 DNA: TGTGCCAGCAGCCACGTACTCGCTAGCGGGGGCGGGGAGCTGTTTTTT
J gene: TRBJ2-1; V gene: TRBV7-8; CDR3 length: 14; D gene: TRBD2; clone size: NA; CDR3 protein: CASAGTSGRDEQFF; CDR3 DNA: TGTGCCAGCGCTGGGACTAGCGGACGGGATGAGCAGTTCTTC
J gene: TRBJ1-2; V gene: TRBV29-1; CDR3 length: 13; D gene: NA; clone size: NA; CDR3 protein: CSVEVSYNYGYTF; CDR3 DNA: TGCAGCGTTGAGGTGTCCTACAACTATGGCTACACCTTC
J gene: TRBJ2-7; V gene: TRBV5-1; CDR3 length: 15; D gene: NA; clone size: NA; CDR3 protein: CASSFTSVASYEQYF; CDR3 DNA: TGCGCCAGCAGCTTTACCAGCGTGGCCTCCTACGAGCAGTACTTC
J gene: TRBJ2-2; V gene: TRBV20-1; CDR3 length: 15; D gene: NA; clone size: NA; CDR3 protein: CSARDRGAGTGELFF; CDR3 DNA: TGCAGTGCTAGAGATCGGGGCGCAGGGACCGGGGAGCTGTTTTTT
J gene: TRBJ2-3; V gene: TRBV7-9; CDR3 length: 15; D gene: NA; clone size: NA; CDR3 protein: CASSSKSRATDTQYF; CDR3 DNA: TGTGCCAGCAGCTCCAAAAGTAGGGCCACAGATACGCAGTATTTT
J gene: TRBJ2-5; V gene: TRBV2; CDR3 length: 13; D gene: NA; clone size: NA; CDR3 protein: CASSAGGQSYQYF; CDR3 DNA: TGTGCCAGCAGTGCGGGGGGACAGAGCTACCAGTACTTC
J gene: TRBJ1-2; V gene: TRBV5-4; CDR3 length: 15; D gene: NA; clone size: once; CDR3 protein: CASSLGPNREDGYTF; CDR3 DNA: TGTGCCAGCAGCTTGGGGCCCAACAGGGAGGACGGCTACACCTTC
J gene: TRBJ1-3; V gene: TRBV5-4; CDR3 length: 13; D gene: NA; clone size: few; CDR3 protein: CASSLVPGNTIYF; CDR3 DNA: TGTGCCAGCAGCTTGGTTCCTGGAAACACCATATATTTT
J gene: TRBJ2-6; V gene: TRBV5-1; CDR3 length: 18; D gene: NA; clone size: once; CDR3 protein: CASSLDLRHPSGANVLTF; CDR3 DNA: TGCGCCAGCAGCTTGGATCTAAGACACCCCTCTGGGGCCAACGTCCTGACTTTC
J gene: TRBJ2-7; V gene: TRBV15; CDR3 length: 14; D gene: TRBD2; clone size: NA; CDR3 protein: CATSDQRGPYEQYF; CDR3 DNA: TGTGCCACCAGCGACCAGCGGGGGCCGTACGAGCAGTACTTC
J gene: TRBJ2-7; V gene: TRBV5-1; CDR3 length: 14; D gene: NA; clone size: NA; CDR3 protein: CASSTGLAPYEQYF; CDR3 DNA: TGCGCCAGCAGCACGGGACTCGCTCCCTACGAGCAGTACTTC
J gene: TRBJ2-3; V gene: TRBV2; CDR3 length: 15; D gene: TRBD1; clone size: NA; CDR3 protein: CASSLTGSDTDTQYF; CDR3 DNA: TGTGCCAGCAGCTTGACAGGGTCTGACACAGATACGCAGTATTTT
J gene: TRBJ2-7; V gene: TRBV14; CDR3 length: 15; D gene: NA; clone size: NA; CDR3 protein: CASSPSGATRRKQYF; CDR3 DNA: TGTGCCAGCAGTCCATCGGGAGCGACCCGTCGGAAGCAGTACTTC